This T cell receptor beta chain is drawn from a study of blood T cells in healthy people across ages. This clonotype was counted many times. Its antigen remains unknown. The CDR3 has 14 residues. The J segment lost 7 bases and the V segment lost 6 bases, leaving 4 bases of the junction unmatched. Germline CDR1 KGHSH, CDR2 LQKENI. A sample-barcoded 5' primer and a J-beta primer mix were used in a second PCR of roughly 6 to 11 cycles. A single record per CDR3 protein comes from TCRdb applying MiXCR to the 5' RACE reads. The sample consists of about 690,000 distinct CDR3 sequences, 40% to 45% of them appearing once. General study points: Both naive CD4+ cell counts and diversity were greater in long-lived donors than in aged donors.

The material sequenced was blood. The rearrangement uses TRBV18 and TRBJ2-1; 12 bases line up with TRBD2. The origin of this receptor is an elderly man in good health. The CDR3 bases are TGTGCCAGCTCCTCCGGGACTAGCGGGAATGAGCAGTTCTTC. It encodes CASSSGTSGNEQFF.